A selection of T cell receptor beta chains follows, all from one sample in a study of T cells after yellow fever vaccination. TCRdb ran MiXCR on the 5' RACE reads and lists one entry per CDR3 protein. Counted here are a few hundred thousand distinct CDR3 sequences, around 6.8% occurring once; the ten biggest clones make up 15% to 20%. The material was PBMCs, obtained roughly 47 days after the first yellow fever vaccination. The receptors originated from a man between 18 and 29 years old who received the YFV17D yellow fever vaccine. Each CDR3 is given with its conserved first and last residue. D genes are given only for firm matches. Size is stated for part of the rows, as once, few or many counts, or as a class when the clone is expanded.

>14|TRBJ1-1|many|TRBV12-3/TRBV12-4|-
CASSFRALNTEAFF
TGTGCCAGCAGTTTCAGGGCATTGAACACTGAAGCTTTCTTT
>14|TRBJ2-1|-|TRBV7-2|TRBD2
CASSLQRGVYEQFF
TGTGCCAGCAGCTTGCAGCGGGGGGTATATGAGCAGTTCTTC
>13|TRBJ1-4|few|TRBV7-2|-
CASSSRGGEKLFF
TGTGCCAGCAGCTCTAGAGGGGGTGAAAAACTGTTTTTT
>14|TRBJ2-3|many|TRBV5-1|-
CASSFSQDTDTQYF
TGCGCCAGCAGCTTCTCCCAAGACACAGATACGCAGTATTTT
>15|TRBJ2-1|-|TRBV29-1|-
CSVRWGTGSFNEQFF
TGCAGCGTTCGGTGGGGGACGGGCAGTTTCAATGAGCAGTTCTTC
>15|TRBJ2-5|few|TRBV4-3|TRBD2
CASSRIAGKGETQYF
TGCGCCAGCAGTCGTATAGCGGGGAAAGGAGAGACCCAGTACTTC
>19|TRBJ1-5|few|TRBV6-2/TRBV6-3|-
CASSYGKVGGYLGSQPQHF
TGTGCCAGCAGTTACGGAAAGGTTGGGGGTTATTTAGGGAGTCAGCCCCAGCATTTT
>14|TRBJ2-2|few|TRBV12-3/TRBV12-4|-
CASRPPGNTGELFF
TGTGCCAGCCGACCCCCGGGTAACACCGGGGAGCTGTTTTTT
>11|TRBJ1-1|few|TRBV20-1|-
CSAHIGTEAFF
TGCAGTGCACACATTGGGACTGAAGCTTTCTTT
>11|TRBJ1-2|few|TRBV20-1|-
CSASYRNGYTF
TGCAGTGCTAGTTACCGCAATGGCTACACCTTC
>13|TRBJ2-7|-|TRBV6-1|-
CASRRISGDEQYF
TGTGCCAGCAGGCGTATATCTGGGGACGAGCAGTACTTC
>16|TRBJ2-5|-|TRBV20-1|TRBD1
CSPRRQGEVTKETQYF
TGCAGCCCTCGCCGGCAGGGGGAAGTCACCAAAGAGACCCAGTACTTC
>13|TRBJ1-1|-|TRBV12-3/TRBV12-4|-
CASSWGDNTEAFF
TGTGCCAGCAGTTGGGGCGATAACACTGAAGCTTTCTTT
>20|TRBJ2-6|-|TRBV25-1|-
CASSESGTRSRLSGANVLTF
TGTGCCAGCAGTGAATCCGGGACAAGGAGCCGACTTTCTGGGGCCAACGTCCTGACTTTC
>16|TRBJ1-1|few|TRBV7-2|-
CASSLRFWGRGTEAFF
TGTGCCAGCAGCCTTCGATTTTGGGGGCGCGGGACTGAAGCTTTCTTT
>15|TRBJ2-5|-|TRBV5-4|-
CASSNPTGRQETQYF
TGTGCCAGCAGCAACCCGACGGGGCGGCAAGAGACCCAGTACTTC
>14|TRBJ2-3|-|TRBV20-1|-
CSASEGFRTDTQYF
TGCAGTGCTAGCGAAGGGTTCAGGACAGATACGCAGTATTTT
>14|TRBJ2-2|many|TRBV6-2/TRBV6-3|-
CASTAQVGTGELFF
TGTGCCAGCACGGCACAGGTGGGCACCGGGGAGCTGTTTTTT
>17|TRBJ2-7|many|TRBV20-1|TRBD2
CSVPEGTSGGVGHEQYF
TGCAGTGTTCCGGAGGGGACTAGCGGGGGGGTGGGCCACGAGCAGTACTTC
>14|TRBJ2-1|many|TRBV6-2/TRBV6-3|TRBD2
CASRRAGGSHEQFF
TGTGCCAGCAGACGAGCGGGGGGTAGCCATGAGCAGTTCTTC
>17|TRBJ2-6|few|TRBV4-1|-
CASSQGSGESIYNVLTF
TGCGCCAGCAGCCAAGGGTCGGGGGAATCCATCTACAACGTCCTGACTTTC
>14|TRBJ1-2|-|TRBV7-2|TRBD1
CASSQRQGRSGYTF
TGTGCCAGCAGCCAAAGACAGGGTCGGTCGGGCTACACCTTC
>15|TRBJ2-1|-|TRBV20-1|-
CSARDRRLGMDEQFF
TGCAGTGCTAGAGATCGACGACTAGGGATGGATGAGCAGTTCTTC
>13|TRBJ1-6|many|TRBV10-3|-
CAISKGGNSPLHF
TGTGCCATCAGTAAAGGGGGAAATTCACCCCTCCACTTT
>16|TRBJ1-1|many|TRBV28|TRBD1
CASSFSGQGARTEAFF
TGTGCCAGCAGTTTCAGCGGACAGGGGGCGAGAACTGAAGCTTTCTTT
>13|TRBJ2-1|-|TRBV5-1|-
CASSRGIYYEQFF
TGCGCCAGCAGCAGGGGTATATACTATGAGCAGTTCTTC
>12|TRBJ1-5|many|TRBV28|-
CASSLGVQPQHF
TGTGCCAGCAGCTTAGGGGTACAGCCCCAGCATTTT
>16|TRBJ2-1|-|TRBV11-3|-
CASSGARDGPRNEQFF
TGTGCCAGCAGCGGAGCCCGGGACGGCCCTCGGAATGAGCAGTTCTTC
>14|TRBJ2-3|-|TRBV12-3/TRBV12-4|-
CASRLQDSADTQYF
TGTGCCAGCAGGTTACAGGATTCAGCAGATACGCAGTATTTT
>15|TRBJ2-5|many|TRBV4-3|-
CASSQGIVGTETQYF
TGCGCCAGCAGCCAAGGGATTGTCGGGACAGAGACCCAGTACTTC
>15|TRBJ1-1|few|TRBV12-3/TRBV12-4|-
CASSSLVGGSTEAFF
TGTGCCAGCAGTTCCCTGGTTGGGGGGTCCACTGAAGCTTTCTTT
>14|TRBJ2-5|-|TRBV5-6|TRBD2
CASSTGTIRETQYF
TGTGCCAGCAGCACCGGGACTATCAGAGAGACCCAGTACTTC
>16|TRBJ2-3|few|TRBV7-9|-
CASTPEIQGWADTQYF
TGTGCCAGCACCCCAGAAATACAGGGATGGGCAGATACGCAGTATTTT
>14|TRBJ2-6|-|TRBV5-1|-
CASKSPLEANVLTF
TGCGCCAGCAAATCACCTCTGGAGGCCAACGTCCTGACTTTC
>17|TRBJ2-1|few|TRBV7-2|TRBD1
CASSKMTGTGGDNEQFF
TGTGCCAGCAGCAAGATGACCGGGACAGGGGGAGACAATGAGCAGTTCTTC